The 31 T cell receptor beta chains reported below all come from one sample, sequenced in a study of yellow fever vaccine responses in identical twins. TCRdb processed the RT-PCR reads anew with MiXCR; each CDR3 protein has one entry. The data show around 15,000 distinct CDR3 sequences, around 83% seen once. The material sequenced was T cells from blood (PBMCs), unsorted or a sorted subset (not recorded which), taken before or after yellow fever vaccination (not recorded which). The receptor source for this set is a woman between 18 and 29 years old who received the yellow fever vaccine.

This clonotype has only a few counts. The chain combines TRBV28 with TRBJ1-2, with D maybe TRBD1 (6 bases). CDR3 length equals 14 residues. The germline CDR1 and CDR2 sequences are MDHEN and SYDVKM. Trimming took 5 bases from V and 8 from J, leaving 18 bases between them. This CDR3 reads CASSPPWPGDGYTF. The CDR3 nucleotides read TGTGCCAGCAGTCCCCCGTGGCCAGGGGACGGCTACACCTTC.

The gene calls are TRBV7-9 and TRBJ2-7; D unresolved. CDR1 is SEHNR and CDR2 is FQNEAQ in the germline V gene (reference sequence). This CDR3 spans 14 amino acids. V lost 5 bases and J lost 3, with 14 bases in between. CDR3 residues: CASSLIPGYYEQYF. The CDR3 DNA reads as TGTGCCAGCAGCCTAATACCGGGCTACTACGAGCAGTACTTC. The entire variable domain, with the rest obtained from reference TRBV7-9 and TRBJ2-7, is as follows: DTGVSQNPRHKITKRGQNVTFRCDPISEHNRLYWYRQTLGQGPEFLTYFQNEAQLEKSRLLSDRFSAERPKGSFSTLEIQRTEQGDSAMYLCASSLIPGYYEQYFGPGTRLTVT.

The chain has TRBV7-8 and TRBJ2-7; TRBD1 matches 11 bases. Germline V CDR1 and CDR2: SGHVS, FQNEAQ. Trimming took 5 bases from V and 4 from J; bases not matched to a gene: 13. The CDR3 is made up of 17 amino acids. The CDR3 region is CASSRTNSGQGVYEQYF. In nucleotides, the CDR3 is TGTGCCAGCAGCCGAACTAATTCGGGACAGGGGGTTTACGAGCAGTACTTC.

This chain connects TRBV5-1 to TRBJ2-5; the D gene could be TRBD1 or TRBD2 (5 bases each). The V gene lost 0 bases and the J gene lost 1 base, with 7 bases spanning the gap. CDR1 is SGHRS, CDR2 YFSETQ, per germline. The CDR3 consists of 14 residues. The CDR3 DNA follows: TGCGCCAGCAGCTTGGTTGGGACCCAAGAGACCCAGTACTTC. The encoded protein is CASSLVGTQETQYF.

This chain connects TRBV27 to TRBJ1-2; D not certain. The CDR3 is made up of 13 amino acids. The V and J ends lost 6 bases and 4 bases respectively, with 12 bases between them. Germline values: CDR1 MNHEY, CDR2 SMNVEV (reference sequence). The DNA for the CDR3 is TGTGCCAGCAGAACCACGGGAGCCTATGGCTACACCTTC. Translating gives CASRTTGAYGYTF.

The rearrangement uses TRBV15 and TRBJ2-1; 7 nucleotides agree with TRBD2. The germline V gene has CDR1 LNHNV and CDR2 YYDKDF (reference sequence). The CDR3 length is 14 residues. The V gene end was trimmed by 5 bases and the J gene end by 5 bases; junction bases not matched to a gene: 6. The CDR3 sequence: CATSSSGVNNEQFF. Written as DNA, the CDR3 is TGTGCCACCAGCTCAAGCGGGGTTAACAATGAGCAGTTCTTC.

The chain links TRBV11-3 to TRBJ2-1; 8 nucleotides match TRBD1. Germline values: CDR1 SGHNT, CDR2 YENEEA. J lost 4 bases, V lost 5 bases, and 16 bases had no gene match. This CDR3 contains 18 residues. The CDR3 loop is CASSRPFAQGARYNEQFF. CDR3 DNA sequence: TGTGCCAGCAGCCGACCATTCGCCCAGGGGGCGAGATACAATGAGCAGTTCTTC.

The J gene is TRBJ1-1, the V gene TRBV27, with 7 bases aligning to TRBD1. The CDR3 loop spans 14 amino acids. Trimming removed 4 bases from V and 0 bases from J; junction bases left unmatched: 2. Germline loops: CDR1 MNHEY, CDR2 SMNVEV (reference sequence). The CDR3, as DNA: TGTGCCAGCAGTTGGGACAGCGTGAACACTGAAGCTTTCTTT. Protein: CASSWDSVNTEAFF.

The chain couples TRBV4-1 to TRBJ1-5; D ambiguous. In germline, CDR1 is MGHRA, CDR2 YSYEKL. The CDR3 extends over 13 amino acids. Trimming removed 1 base at V and 4 bases at J, with 5 bases between. The CDR3 region has the DNA TGCGCCAGCAGCCAAGGCCCAAATCAGCCCCAGCATTTT. Its translation is CASSQGPNQPQHF.

The rearrangement joins TRBV11-1 to TRBJ2-3; 9 bases align to TRBD1. There are 15 residues in the CDR3. The V segment lost 3 bases and the J segment 2 bases; nucleotides outside the gene matches: 3. Per the germline V gene, CDR1 is SGHAT and CDR2 is FQDESV (reference sequence). In DNA form, the CDR3 reads TGTGCCAGCAGCTTTGGGACAGGGAACACAGATACGCAGTATTTT. Translation: CASSFGTGNTDTQYF.

The V and J genes are TRBV11-2 and TRBJ2-1; perhaps TRBD2 as D (6 bases). Germline V gene sequence: CDR1 SGHAT, CDR2 FQNNGV. Trimming left V 3 bases short and J 8 bases short, with 14 bases between. The CDR3 has 14 residues. CDR3 region: CASSFVGRRDEQFF. CDR3 DNA: TGTGCCAGCAGCTTCGTCGGGAGACGCGATGAGCAGTTCTTC.

V is TRBV2 and J is TRBJ1-6, with D possibly TRBD1 on 5 matching bases. The length of the CDR3 is 17 residues. Germline V gene sequence: CDR1 SNHLY, CDR2 FYNNEI. The V and J ends lost 1 base and 7 bases respectively, with 17 bases between them. The CDR3 sequence is CASSEEWGGGLNSPLHF. The CDR3 region has the DNA TGTGCCAGCAGTGAAGAATGGGGGGGAGGACTAAATTCACCCCTCCACTTT.

The chain carries TRBV11-2 and TRBJ1-2, with D unresolved. The V end was cut by 2 bases, the J end by 8 bases, with 12 bases between. CDR3 size: 13 residues. Germline V gene data show CDR1 as SGHAT and CDR2 as FQNNGV. The CDR3 is CASSLQERTGYTF. Here the CDR3 DNA reads TGTGCCAGCAGCTTACAGGAAAGGACGGGCTACACCTTC.

CDR3 protein: CASSTGNSYNEQFF. DNA for the CDR3: TGCGCCAGCAGCACGGGCAACTCCTACAATGAGCAGTTCTTC. The chain recombines TRBV5-1 with TRBJ2-1, with D unresolved. The CDR3 runs 14 residues. With 4 bases removed from V and 0 bases from J, the gap between germline ends came to 8 bases. Germline lookup yields CDR1 SGHRS and CDR2 YFSETQ. The variable domain in full, completed from reference TRBV5-1 and TRBJ2-1, reads KAGVTQTPRYLIKTRGQQVTLSCSPISGHRSVSWYQQTPGQGLQFLFEYFSETQRNKGNFPGRFSGRQFSNSRSEMNVSTLELGDSALYLCASSTGNSYNEQFFGPGTRLTVL.

This sequence joins TRBV9 and TRBJ2-7; 7 nucleotides align to TRBD2. The CDR3 loop spans 14 amino acids. CDR1 is SGDLS and CDR2 is YYNGEE in the germline V gene. J gave up 0 bases and V 0 bases, and 0 bases lay outside the gene matches. The CDR3 protein is CASSVGGSSYEQYF. CDR3 nucleotide sequence: TGTGCCAGCAGCGTAGGCGGGAGCTCCTACGAGCAGTACTTC.

CDR3 sequence: CASSQGYSNQPQHF. The CDR3 bases are TGTGCCAGCAGCCAGGGATATAGCAATCAGCCCCAGCATTTT. The chain combines TRBV5-6 with TRBJ1-5; possibly TRBD1 for D (5 bases). The CDR3 is made up of 14 amino acids. The germline V gene has CDR1 SGHDT and CDR2 YYEEEE. Trimming pared 4 bases from V and 0 bases from J, leaving 8 bases between.

The chain uses TRBV29-1 and TRBJ2-4, with TRBD2 matching 13 bases. The CDR3 has 13 amino acids. The germline gives CDR1 SQVTM, CDR2 ANQGSEA. The V and J ends lost 5 bases and 6 bases, in that order; junction bases with no gene match: 1. CDR3 loop: CSVRLAGGNIQYF. The CDR3 region has the DNA TGCAGCGTTCGACTAGCGGGGGGAAACATTCAGTACTTC.

The rearrangement joins TRBV23-1 to TRBJ2-1; D may be TRBD2 (5 bases). TRBV23-1 is designated an ORF whose function remains uncertain. The V gene lost 2 bases and the J gene lost 8 bases, with 7 bases spanning the gap. The CDR3 length is 12 residues. The CDR3 coding sequence is TGCGCCAGCAGTCAAGAGGACTATGAGCAGTTCTTC. The encoded protein is CASSQEDYEQFF.

This chain uses TRBV6-2 or TRBV6-3 with TRBJ2-3, with D possibly TRBD2 on 6 matching bases. There are 16 residues in the CDR3. Looked up from germline, CDR1 is MNHEY and CDR2 is SVGEGT. V was pared by 0 bases and J by 2 bases, with 12 bases between. The CDR3 region has the DNA TGTGCCAGCAGTTACTCGTGGCGGGGTCCCACAGATACGCAGTATTTT. Protein: CASSYSWRGPTDTQYF.

The chain is built from TRBV5-1 and TRBJ2-1; D tentatively fits TRBD1 or TRBD2 (5 bases each). V gave up 1 base and J gave up 10 bases, with 15 bases separating them. Germline CDR1 reads SGHRS; CDR2 reads YFSETQ. This CDR3 has 14 amino acids. The CDR3 coding sequence is TGCGCCAGCAGCTTGTGGGACCCCCAGCTGGAGCAGTTCTTC. As protein: CASSLWDPQLEQFF.

A few counts support this clonotype. This chain joins TRBV4-2 and TRBJ1-3, with TRBD1 matching 8 bases. The germline V gene has CDR1 LGHNA and CDR2 YNFKEQ. J lost 4 bases, V lost 2 bases, and 7 bases had no gene match. The CDR3 spans 16 residues. The CDR3 loop is CASSQIRTGLGNTIYF. The DNA of the CDR3 is TGTGCCAGCAGCCAAATTCGGACAGGGCTCGGAAACACCATATATTTT.

This chain connects TRBV11-2 to TRBJ2-5; D is perhaps TRBD1 (6 bases). The CDR3 has 12 residues. Germline CDR1 is SGHAT and CDR2 is FQNNGV. V was trimmed by 3 bases and J by 4 bases, leaving 6 bases between them. The CDR3 protein is CASSFRGETQYF. The CDR3 coding sequence is TGTGCCAGCAGCTTCAGGGGAGAGACCCAGTACTTC.

The CDR3 spells CASSNGQDLQETQYF. The CDR3 DNA reads TGTGCCAGCAGCAACGGCCAGGACCTACAAGAGACCCAGTACTTC. The gene calls are TRBV21-1 and TRBJ2-5. TRBV21-1 is a pseudogene segment. The CDR3 length is 15 residues.

This clonotype came up once. This chain joins TRBV20-1 and TRBJ2-7; D remains ambiguous. The germline V gene has CDR1 DFQATT and CDR2 SNEGSKA (reference sequence). Trimming removed 0 bases from V and 2 bases from J, with 8 bases in between. The CDR3 is 13 amino acids. CDR3 region: CSARDRPPYEQYF. The CDR3 region has the DNA TGCAGTGCTAGAGATCGCCCACCCTACGAGCAGTACTTC.

The CDR3 region has the DNA TGTGCCAGCAGCCTGCCGGGGGAAACGGATGGCTACACCTTC. Its translation is CASSLPGETDGYTF. J is TRBJ1-2 and V is TRBV5-8, with D maybe TRBD1 (5 bases). The CDR3 has 14 amino acids. The V end lost 4 bases, the J end lost 6 bases, and 16 bases lay between the germline ends. Germline V gives CDR1 SGHTS, CDR2 YDEGEE.

This clonotype was seen a single time. This chain joins TRBV5-1 and TRBJ2-1; 11 bases align to TRBD1. The J segment lost 5 bases and the V segment lost 4 bases, leaving 5 bases of the junction unmatched. The CDR3 extends over 15 amino acids. CDR1 and CDR2 from the germline V gene are SGHRS and YFSETQ. DNA for the CDR3: TGCGCCAGCAGCGATGGGACAGGGGGAAACAATGAGCAGTTCTTC. Amino acids: CASSDGTGGNNEQFF.

The V call is TRBV7-9, the J call TRBJ2-7; the match to TRBD1 covers 8 bases. CDR1 and CDR2 from the germline V gene are SEHNR and FQNEAQ (reference sequence). The CDR3 spans 17 residues. V lost 5 bases to trimming and J lost 0 bases; unmatched junction nucleotides: 12. CDR3 DNA sequence: TGTGCCAGCAGCGGGATGGGGTCGGACAGGGCCTCCTACGAGCAGTACTTC. Translating it yields CASSGMGSDRASYEQYF.

The CDR3 DNA is TGTGCCAGCAGCCGGGAGGGGGCCCACAATGAGCAGTTCTTC. This sequence encodes CASSREGAHNEQFF. This chain links TRBV11-3 with TRBJ2-1, with D perhaps matching TRBD2 (8 bases). The ends were cut back, 5 bases at V and 5 bases at J, with 13 bases in the middle. Germline CDR1 SGHNT, CDR2 YENEEA. This CDR3 contains 14 residues.

The chain uses TRBV3-1 and TRBJ2-1; 13 bases align to TRBD2. The CDR3 loop spans 18 amino acids. Germline V gene sequence: CDR1 LGHDT, CDR2 YNNKEL (reference sequence). V dropped 2 bases and J dropped 8; count of bases not matched to a gene: 12. CDR3 amino acids: CASSQLLLAGGKYYEQFF. The CDR3, as DNA: TGTGCCAGCAGCCAACTACTACTAGCGGGGGGGAAGTATTATGAGCAGTTCTTC.

This clonotype was observed a handful of times. The chain is built from TRBV11-2 and TRBJ2-1; D might be TRBD2 (5 bases). The CDR3 runs 12 residues. CDR1 is SGHAT, CDR2 FQNNGV, per germline. V lost 1 base, J lost 10 bases, and 8 bases lay in between. This chain's CDR3 is CASSLASGEQFF. In nucleotides, the CDR3 is TGTGCCAGCAGCTTAGCTTCGGGGGAGCAGTTCTTC.

The V and J genes are TRBV7-2 and TRBJ2-1, with 8 bases fitting TRBD2. CDR3 length equals 17 residues. With V trimmed by 0 bases and J by 5 bases, 9 bases remained unmatched. CDR1 and CDR2 (germline): SGHTA, FQGNSA. CDR3 sequence reads: CASSLALGLATNNEQFF. The CDR3 region has the DNA TGTGCCAGCAGCTTAGCTTTAGGACTAGCCACAAACAATGAGCAGTTCTTC.